This TCR beta chain is drawn from a study of blood T cell repertoires in COVID-19 (dated by TCRdb to between 2020 and 2021). Regarding the complete study: Samples from collaborators originated in the United States, Italy and Spain and spanned both the acute and convalescent phases of COVID-19. The prospective study material was composed of cDNA or gDNA derived from T cells, B-cell-depleted T cells, or PBMCs. The dataset comprised deeply sampled blood TCRbeta repertoires from subjects exposed to, actively infected with, or recovered from COVID-19. The repertoires were released in a freely available public database meant as a resource for research on the immune response to SARS-CoV-2. The samples were drawn from two sources: the first 160 participants of the ongoing ImmuneRACE study, and 1,200 or so subjects contributed by 6 global collaborators. Sample metadata almost always included a de-identified subject ID, COVID-19 status, age in years and sex. Where HLA class I and class II types were available, the types were taken from metadata supplied by the sample provider, not from assay-based typing. What the work shows at the level of the full study, not this receptor alone: How much clinical and demographic metadata was included differed by source and by participant, and the metadata was provided uncurated.

Comment on this clone: Its target antigen remains unknown. No base qualities exist here, and no much larger clone lies one base off it.

Whole blood was collected in K2EDTA tubes by collaborating institutions according to the institutions' own protocols. For TCRbeta analysis, collaborators shipped samples in one of three forms: frozen whole blood, isolated PBMCs, or DNA extracted from either of those sample types. TCRbeta CDR3 regions were amplified from genomic DNA by means of the immunoSEQ Assay, a bias-controlled multiplex PCR. Per the original workflow: The number of nucleated cells in each sample was estimated by amplification of reference gene primers within the assay. To quantify the absolute abundance of each unique TCRbeta CDR3 rearrangement, sequence reads were collapsed and filtered. For each sample, productive Simpson clonality was calculated as the square root of Simpson's diversity index over productive rearrangements. Imported from immuneACCESS, the table was reduced by TCRdb to in-frame sequences with V and J called. These copies leave out some clones; in studies compared against another copy, an unresolved V gene accounts for under half, and the cause of the remainder is not known. That table furnishes V, J and clone size, whereas the DNA furnished D and trimming. The sample data list fewer than 350,000 clones, and over 75% of these were observed just once. Approximately 8.5% of the sample is in the top ten clones.

Including the terminal cysteine and phenylalanine, the CDR3 comprises 16 residues. The sequence is cut down to CDR3 DNA, 48 bases in frame from base 1. The V end gives up 4 bases and the J end 1 base, leaving 6 bases in the junction not matched to a gene. The germline V gene specifies KGHDR as CDR1 and SFDVKD as CDR2. The receptor was isolated from a young man with active or convalescent COVID-19. The chain couples TRBV24-1 to TRBJ2-3, and 8 junction bases match TRBD1. Sample: peripheral blood. The CDR3 in this case is CATSDPLQGGTDTQYF. At the DNA level, the sequence is TGTGCCACCAGTGACCCCCTACAGGGGGGCACAGATACGCAGTATTTT.